The 5 T cell receptor beta chains in this list originate from one sample, sequenced in a study of T cell repertoires in cytomegalovirus infection. For these TCRs, the target antigens are not known. TCRdb fed the reads into MiXCR, producing one record per CDR3 protein. The sample lists a few hundred thousand distinct CDR3 sequences, 40% occurring once. The sample in question was cultured PBMCs, obtained from culture after CMV antigen stimulation. The receptors were gathered from a human donor in good health (CMV status not recorded). Some clones in this sample may be carry-over from other donors' samples.

The table lists this clonotype with a few counts. The genes are TRBV7-2 and TRBJ2-3; tentative D call: TRBD2 (5 bases). CDR3 length equals 14 residues. V was cut by 6 bases and J by 0 bases, with 10 bases left in between. CDR1 and CDR2 from the germline V gene are SGHTA and FQGNSA. CDR3 residues: CASRESGSTDTQYF. The CDR3 DNA reads TGTGCCAGCAGGGAAAGCGGCAGCACAGATACGCAGTATTTT.

CDR3 DNA sequence: TGTGCCAGTAGTATAACGGGCACTACGGAGACCCAGTACTTC. This codes for CASSITGTTETQYF. The genes are TRBV19 and TRBJ2-5; D gene unclear. The V gene lost 2 bases and the J gene lost 5 bases, with 12 bases spanning the gap. The CDR3 has 14 residues. The germline V gene encodes CDR1 LNHDA and CDR2 SQIVND (reference sequence).

This clonotype appeared a few times. The chain uses TRBV7-8 and TRBJ2-7, with D possibly matching TRBD2 (6 bases). V was cut by 5 bases and J by 7 bases, with 24 bases left in between. CDR1 is SGHVS, CDR2 FQNEAQ, per germline. CDR3 length: 16 amino acids. CDR3 amino acids: CASSQAVQFLGGEQYF. The CDR3 DNA sequence: TGTGCCAGCAGCCAAGCGGTCCAGTTTTTGGGGGGTGAGCAGTACTTC.

J is TRBJ2-5 and V is TRBV3-1; D possibly uses TRBD1 or TRBD2 (6 bases each). The CDR3 extends over 15 amino acids. Trimming removed 3 bases from V and 5 bases from J, with 16 bases in between. From germline, CDR1 is LGHDT and CDR2 YNNKEL (reference sequence). This CDR3 reads CASSQAGGGGETQYF. The CDR3 DNA sequence: TGTGCCAGCAGCCAGGCCGGGGGTGGGGGCGAGACCCAGTACTTC.

This clonotype has just one count. The rearrangement joins TRBV4-3 to TRBJ1-3; no reliable D call. The CDR3 is 16 amino acids. V was shortened by 0 bases and J by 9 bases, with 18 bases between the two germline ends. CDR1 and CDR2 from the germline V gene are LGHNA and YSLEER. Here the CDR3 DNA reads TGCGCCAGCAGCCAAGAGAAGGGCCGGGCGCGGAGCACCATATATTTT. It translates to CASSQEKGRARSTIYF.